The next 21 T cell receptor beta chains were all read from a single sample in a study of ipilimumab plus nivolumab after autologous stem cell transplantation. Sequencing used immunoSEQ multiplex PCR; TCRdb keeps in-frame clones, though not all of them. This table has more than 12,000 clones, under 85% appearing once. The specimen comprised PBMCs, sampled in a trial of ipilimumab plus nivolumab as post-transplant consolidation. Receptor source: a male donor with primary mediastinal lymphoma.

This rearrangement joins TRBV2 to TRBJ2-3; D remains unclear. V gave up 7 bases and J gave up 2 bases, with 4 bases separating them. Germline loops: CDR1 SNHLY, CDR2 FYNNEI. The CDR3 is made up of 11 amino acids. CDR3 DNA sequence: TGTGCCAGCACCCTCACAGATACGCAGTATTTT. Translated, it gives CASTLTDTQYF.

The gene calls are TRBV27 and TRBJ2-3; D tentatively reads TRBD1 or TRBD2 (5 bases each). This CDR3 comprises 14 residues. Germline assignment: CDR1 MNHEY and CDR2 SMNVEV (reference sequence). The V end was cut by 5 bases, the J end by 0 bases, with 9 bases between. CDR3 sequence: CASSRGPSTDTQYF. As DNA, the CDR3 is TGTGCCAGCAGTCGGGGACCAAGCACAGATACGCAGTATTTT.

This rearrangement joins TRBV4-1 to TRBJ1-2; 9 nucleotides agree with TRBD1. Germline assignment: CDR1 MGHRA and CDR2 YSYEKL. V shed 8 bases, J shed 6 bases, and the junction held 1 base outside the gene matches. CDR3 length: 11 amino acids. The CDR3 protein is CASGTGNGYTF. The CDR3 DNA sequence: TGCGCCAGCGGGACAGGGAATGGCTACACCTTC.

This clone was found a few times. The chain is built from TRBV6-5 and TRBJ1-3; D is unclear. The CDR3 is 14 amino acids. Per germline, CDR1 MNHEY and CDR2 SVGAGI. Trimming stripped 4 bases from V and 4 bases from J, with 11 bases between. For the CDR3, the DNA is TGTGCCAGCAGTTCCGACATGTTGGGAAACACCATATATTTT. It specifies CASSSDMLGNTIYF.

The chain employs TRBV5-1 and TRBJ2-2, with a possible D match to TRBD2 (5 bases). The CDR3 totals 15 residues. V lost 3 bases and J 4 bases, leaving 13 bases between the germline ends. The V gene's germline CDR1 is SGHRS and CDR2 YFSETQ. CDR3 in amino acids: CASSYGEWPTGELFF. CDR3 coding DNA: TGCGCCAGCAGCTACGGGGAGTGGCCCACCGGGGAGCTGTTTTTT.

This rearrangement joins TRBV18 to TRBJ2-5, with D possibly being TRBD2 (7 bases). The CDR3 covers 16 residues. Germline CDR1 reads KGHSH; CDR2 reads LQKENI. Deletions cut 0 bases from V and 1 base from J, with 12 bases between. The CDR3 loop reads CASSPPGGGPQETQYF. DNA of the CDR3: TGTGCCAGCTCACCACCGGGGGGGGGCCCCCAAGAGACCCAGTACTTC.

V gene TRBV5-1 combines with J gene TRBJ2-7; D is possibly TRBD2 (6 bases). CDR1 is SGHRS and CDR2 is YFSETQ in the germline V gene. The germline V and J ends were trimmed by 0 bases and 3 bases, with 13 bases remaining between them. The CDR3 has 15 residues. Written as DNA, the CDR3 is TGCGCCAGCAGCTTGGAGCGGGTAAGAGGCTACGAGCAGTACTTC. Amino acid sequence: CASSLERVRGYEQYF.

The chain joins TRBV5-1 to TRBJ2-5, with TRBD1 matching over 11 bases. CDR1 is SGHRS and CDR2 is YFSETQ in the germline V gene. The CDR3 has 16 residues. Trimming took 4 bases from V and 0 from J; bases not matched to a gene: 5. For the CDR3, the DNA is TGCGCCAGCAGCGCCGGGACAGGGGGATACCAAGAGACCCAGTACTTC. Its protein product is CASSAGTGGYQETQYF.

This clone was seen a few times. V gene TRBV11-2 combines with J gene TRBJ1-1; D not certain. This CDR3 region has 18 residues. CDR1 and CDR2 (germline): SGHAT, FQNNGV. With 4 bases removed from V and 1 base from J, the gap between germline ends came to 22 bases. CDR3 nucleotides: TGTGCCAGCAGCTCTCTCGGGAGGTTTGGGGATCCGAACACTGAAGCTTTCTTT. This translates into CASSSLGRFGDPNTEAFF.

This clone has only a few counts. V usage is TRBV7-9 and J usage is TRBJ1-1, with a weak D call TRBD1 (6 bases). With 3 bases removed from V and 11 bases from J, the gap between germline ends came to 13 bases. Per the germline V gene, CDR1 is SEHNR and CDR2 is FQNEAQ (reference sequence). The CDR3 consists of 12 residues. CDR3: CASSFDAGAAFF. The DNA of the CDR3 is TGTGCCAGCAGCTTTGATGCGGGGGCGGCTTTCTTT.

The genes are TRBV2 and TRBJ1-5, with D possibly matching TRBD1 (5 bases). Between the trimmed V and J ends, which lost 5 bases and 3 bases, there was a span of 11 bases. This CDR3 has 14 amino acids. CDR1 and CDR2 from the germline V gene are SNHLY and FYNNEI. The CDR3 DNA follows: TGTGCCAGCAGTATAGGCAGGGACAATCAGCCCCAGCATTTT. This encodes CASSIGRDNQPQHF.

This rearrangement joins TRBV9 to TRBJ2-5, with TRBD2 matching 12 bases. Germline V gene sequence: CDR1 SGDLS, CDR2 YYNGEE. The CDR3 has 16 residues. With V trimmed by 4 bases and J by 4 bases, 8 bases remained unmatched. CDR3 coding DNA: TGTGCCAGCAGCACGACTAGCGGGAGTAGAGGAGAGACCCAGTACTTC. It encodes CASSTTSGSRGETQYF. Supplemented by reference TRBV9 and TRBJ2-5, the full variable domain reads DSGVTQTPKHLITATGQRVTLRCSPRSGDLSVYWYQQSLDQGLQFLIQYYNGEERAKGNILERFSAQQFPDLHSELNLSSLELGDSALYFCASSTTSGSRGETQYFGPGTRLLVL.

The chain is built from TRBV2 and TRBJ2-2; D is perhaps TRBD2 (8 bases). Germline V gene sequence: CDR1 SNHLY, CDR2 FYNNEI. The CDR3 runs to 15 residues. V lost 8 bases and J lost 4, with 17 bases in between. Written as DNA, the CDR3 is TGTGCCAGCCGTAGCGGGACAGTTTCCACCGGGGAGCTGTTTTTT. It yields the protein CASRSGTVSTGELFF.

The chain employs TRBV19 and TRBJ2-4; D possibly corresponds to TRBD2 (6 bases). In germline, CDR1 is LNHDA, CDR2 SQIVND (reference sequence). Trimming pared 8 bases from V and 0 bases from J, leaving 14 bases between. The CDR3 loop spans 15 amino acids. The CDR3 sequence: CASSRRGLAKNIQYF. The CDR3, as DNA: TGTGCCAGTTCGAGGAGGGGACTAGCCAAAAACATTCAGTACTTC. Drawing the rest from reference TRBV19 and TRBJ2-4, the complete variable domain is DGGITQSPKYLFRKEGQNVTLSCEQNLNHDAMYWYRQDPGQGLRLIYYSQIVNDFQKGDIAEGYSVSREKKESFPLTVTSAQKNPTAFYLCASSRRGLAKNIQYFGAGTRLSVL.

V usage is TRBV5-6 and J usage is TRBJ1-2; D is unclear. The CDR3 has 15 amino acids. Trimming took 0 bases from V and 7 from J, leaving 16 bases between them. From germline, CDR1 is SGHDT and CDR2 YYEEEE. The CDR3 sequence: CASSLASIPLGGYTF. Written as DNA, the CDR3 is TGTGCCAGCAGCTTGGCCTCGATCCCGCTCGGTGGCTACACCTTC.

This chain joins TRBV9 and TRBJ1-1; unclear D gene. Germline CDR1 and CDR2: SGDLS and YYNGEE. This CDR3 region has 13 residues. V was pared by 1 base and J by 0 bases, with 4 bases between. The DNA of the CDR3 is TGTGCCAGCAGCGTAATCATGAACACTGAAGCTTTCTTT. Translating gives CASSVIMNTEAFF.

The gene calls are TRBV21-1 and TRBJ2-7. TRBV21-1 is a documented pseudogene. The CDR3 is 18 amino acids. This CDR3 is CASSKSRPRSKHSYEQYF. The DNA of the CDR3 is TGTGCCAGCAGCAAGAGCCGCCCTCGGTCTAAACACTCCTACGAGCAGTACTTC.

The chain has TRBV6-5 and TRBJ1-2; no clear D. Looked up from germline, CDR1 is MNHEY and CDR2 is SVGAGI. The length of the CDR3 is 16 residues. V was cut by 4 bases and J by 4 bases, with 19 bases left in between. In DNA, the CDR3 is TGTGCCAGCAGTTCCCCCGGACGGGCGTCGAGCTATGGCTACACCTTC. Residues: CASSSPGRASSYGYTF.

This clone was picked up one time. Other DNA sequences from this sample encode an identical CDR3 as well. CDR3 nucleotides: TGCGCCAGCAGCTTTCAGGGGGTGAGGAATGAGCAGTTCTTC. Its protein is CASSFQGVRNEQFF. The genes are TRBV5-1 and TRBJ2-1, with 7 nucleotides matching TRBD1. This CDR3 contains 14 residues. Looked up from germline, CDR1 is SGHRS and CDR2 is YFSETQ. Losses at the gene ends were 2 bases for V and 7 bases for J; bases not matched to a gene: 6.

The CDR3 coding sequence is TGTGCCAGCGGGGGCGAGCCCCACAGGATAGAGAATGAGCAGTTCTTC. It encodes CASGGEPHRIENEQFF. This sequence joins TRBV2 and TRBJ2-1; perhaps TRBD1 as D (6 bases). Germline V gives CDR1 SNHLY, CDR2 FYNNEI. The CDR3 runs to 16 residues. Between the trimmed V and J ends, which lost 8 bases and 7 bases, there was a span of 24 bases.

The rearrangement joins TRBV4-1 to TRBJ1-6; 8 nucleotides line up with TRBD1. Germline V gene data show CDR1 as MGHRA and CDR2 as YSYEKL. V shed 0 bases, J shed 4 bases, and the junction held 11 bases outside the gene matches. The length of the CDR3 is 19 residues. For the CDR3, the DNA is TGCGCCAGCAGCCAAGATAGGGACAGGCTAAGGGGGTATAATTCACCCCTCCACTTT. Protein product: CASSQDRDRLRGYNSPLHF.